This paragraph covers one T cell receptor beta chain sequence. This clonotype was detected many times. Base quality data are lacking; no much larger clone is found one base away. TCR cDNA was synthesized by 5'RACE template switching, through which a universal primer site and unique molecular identifiers were introduced. cDNA synthesis was primed from both the TCR alpha and TCR beta constant segments. Libraries were amplified in two PCR steps, with sample barcodes and sequencing adapters added in the second step. Sequencing of the libraries was done on either Illumina HiSeq 2500 (2x100 bp) or NovaSeq (2x150 bp). The paper's processing steps were these. Demultiplexing of reads and collapsing into UMI consensus sequences were performed with MIGEC, and V(D)J alignment was carried out with MiXCR. Vaccine-responding clonotypes were identified with edgeR using replicate PBMC samples, with FDR below 0.01 and a log2 fold change above 5 up to day 15 being required. Bulk clonotypes were assigned CD4 or CD8 identity according to which sequenced CD4 or CD8 repertoire held them at higher abundance. To estimate the distribution of each clone across memory phenotypes, clonotype frequencies in memory subsets were weighted by FACS-sorted cell numbers. Through fastp at Q25 and MiXCR, TCRdb rebuilt clones from the public reads, retaining in-frame beta chains. CDR3 protein sequences are deduplicated, and each keeps its most common genes and DNA. These V and J calls originate from TCRdb's pipeline instead of the authors' own analysis. The sample table records approximately 31,000 distinct CDR3 sequences; about 11% of these occur just once. Clones ranked in the top ten supply 10% to 15% of the sample.

Trimming leaves V shorter by 8 bases and J shorter by 10 bases, with the junction holding 4 bases beyond the gene matches. Reading from cysteine to phenylalanine, the CDR3 counts 13 amino acids. Only CDR3 DNA remains: 39 bases, in frame from the first base. CDR1 and CDR2 were assigned from the germline V gene (reference sequence) as LGHDT and YNNKEL. Read against the paper, the sample's treatment or condition label means: live attenuated yellow fever vaccine strain. PBMCs were isolated from peripheral blood using a standard Ficoll-Paque protocol. For sorted memory subsets, RNA extraction was done with the RNeasy Micro Kit. The data stem from a study of T cells after yellow fever vaccination (dated by TCRdb to the late 2010s). Background for the entire study: Memory subsets (EM, EMRA, CM and Tscm) were sorted on a BD FACS Aria III using CD3, CD45RA, CCR7 and CD95 staining. Sorting of memory subsets took place on days 0, 15 and 45 and at 18 months after primary vaccination, as well as on days 0, 15 and 45 after the 30-year booster. The cohort comprised two healthy male donors, one aged 18 to 30 and one aged 30 to 40 years. Libraries from fractions with low cell numbers were prepared with the SMART-Seq v4 Ultra Low Input RNA kit. Blood was collected at multiple timepoints before and after primary and secondary immunization, and bulk PBMC replicates and cell subsets were isolated. To track T-cell clones before and after primary and booster YFV17D yellow fever vaccination, bulk TCR alpha and beta repertoires were sequenced longitudinally. Results the study describes overall, beyond this receptor: Because only a couple of donors were included in the study, the extent to which the findings can be generalized is limited. Compared with the primary T-cell response, the secondary T-cell response was faster but weaker, reaching its peak on day 5 rather than on day 15. A small fraction of clonotypes showed up in both the CD4 and CD8 compartments, probably as a result of convergent recombination. In the sorted memory subsets on day 0, nearly all of the vaccine-responding clonotypes fell below detection. Most clones expanded after primary vaccination (almost 97% of CD4 and over 80% of CD8) were re-detected after the booster, suggesting that broad memory maintenance occurred. Computational filtering was required because FACS-sorted repertoires could contain abundant contaminating clonotypes from the bulk population.

This chain is built from TRBV3-1 and TRBJ1-6, and 11 junction bases match TRBD1. This sample comprised PBMCs, either bulk or a sorted T-cell subset (CD4+, CD8+, memory, or dextramer-sorted; not recorded which), obtained around 15 days after the first yellow fever vaccination. The sequence derives from a young man who received the YFV17D yellow fever vaccine. The DNA sequence reads TGTGCCAGCCAGGGACAGGGGGAATCACCCCTCCACTTT. Its amino acids are CASQGQGESPLHF.